This TCR beta chain was documented in a study of T cells in Graves' hyperthyroidism and ophthalmopathy. The wider study: Pretreatment peripheral blood was obtained at initial diagnosis. Study-level points and caveats: Most clonotypes expanded in the thyroid (above 0.001) were also present in blood.

Trimming pared 0 bases from V and 2 bases from J, leaving 12 bases between. Per the germline V gene, CDR1 is SGHRS and CDR2 is YFSETQ. CDR3 length: 15 residues. Clinical symptoms, serum thyroxine, TRAb, thyroid ultrasound and orbital computed tomography informed diagnoses. The source of the PBMCs was roughly 10 ml of fresh peripheral blood. Remarks on this clonotype: Its antigen is undetermined.

RNA transcripts served as the template for amplifying TCR beta CDR3 regions. HTBI primers were the set used in a first-round RT-PCR of the TCR CDR3. TCRdb reprocessed the multiplex PCR reads with MiXCR, giving one entry per CDR3 protein. This table has more than 600,000 distinct CDR3 sequences, 16% appearing once. The sequencing sample was made of blood. The TCR sequence derives from a man younger than 30 with Graves' hyperthyroidism. The gene calls are TRBV5-1 and TRBJ2-7; D could derive from TRBD1 or TRBD2 (6 bases each). The CDR3 sequence is CASSLGGGGTYEQYF. CDR3 DNA: TGCGCCAGCAGCTTGGGCGGAGGGGGTACCTACGAGCAGTACTTC.